This T cell receptor beta chain originates from a study of blood T cell repertoires in COVID-19. Across the study: Specimens from acute and convalescent COVID-19 originated in the United States, Italy and Spain.

TCRdb keeps only in-frame clones here, not all; method: immunoSEQ multiplex PCR. The repertoire consists of around 330,000 clones, with roughly 88% occurring once and the leading ten covering 1.5% to 2%. This clone was seen only a few times. This sample includes further DNA sequences coding for the same CDR3. V lost 6 bases and J lost 0; bases outside the gene matches: 4. The germline CDR1 and CDR2 sequences are SNHLY and FYNNEI. CDR3 size: 15 residues. This chain joins TRBV2 and TRBJ1-4, with 7 bases identical to TRBD1. Sequencing input: peripheral blood. This sequence originates from a woman aged 25 to 45 with COVID-19, enrolled during active disease. The CDR3 DNA sequence: TGTGCCAGCAGCCGACAGGGAGCAACTAATGAAAAACTGTTTTTT. It encodes CASSRQGATNEKLFF. Filled out from reference TRBV2 and TRBJ1-4, the complete variable domain reads EPEVTQTPSHQVTQMGQEVILRCVPISNHLYFYWYRQILGQKVEFLVSFYNNEISEKSEIFDDQFSVERPDGSNFTLKIRSTKLEDSAMYFCASSRQGATNEKLFFGSGTQLSVL.